The 16 T cell receptor beta chains presented below share a single source sample, sequenced in a study of shared clonotypes between healthy human individuals. Assay: immunoSEQ multiplex PCR; the TCRdb copy retains only in-frame clones and omits some. Counted here are 2,500,000 or so clones, over 85% occurring once; the ten biggest clones make up approximately 0.36%. The material sequenced was naive CD4+ T cells from PBMCs. The subset here: CD45RA+ positively selected. The source is a man aged 18 to 29 in good health. Some clones in this sample may be carry-over from other donors' samples.

The chain couples TRBV5-1 to TRBJ2-6; D gene unclear. The CDR3 runs 16 residues. CDR1 is SGHRS, CDR2 YFSETQ, per germline. V was shortened by 3 bases and J by 4 bases, with 14 bases between the two germline ends. The CDR3 region is CASSSGLTAGANVLTF. The DNA of the CDR3 is TGCGCCAGCAGCTCCGGGCTGACGGCAGGGGCCAACGTCCTGACTTTC.

V gene TRBV5-4 combines with J gene TRBJ1-4, with 9 nucleotides matching TRBD1. Unmatched junction bases numbered 10, after V lost 4 bases and J lost 6 bases. Germline V gives CDR1 SGHNT, CDR2 YYREEE (reference sequence). The CDR3 is 16 residues long. The CDR3 spells CASSQGTGRAHEKLFF. For the CDR3, the DNA is TGTGCCAGCAGCCAAGGGACAGGGAGGGCGCATGAAAAACTGTTTTTT.

This clone appeared once. The rearrangement links TRBV27 to TRBJ2-6, with unresolved D. CDR3 length: 16 residues. Germline V CDR1 and CDR2: MNHEY, SMNVEV (reference sequence). The V and J ends lost 0 bases and 3 bases respectively, with 9 bases between them. The CDR3 reads CASSLSRWDGANVLTF. In DNA form, the CDR3 reads TGTGCCAGCAGTTTATCTCGGTGGGATGGGGCCAACGTCCTGACTTTC.

The chain links TRBV6-1 to TRBJ2-5, with 10 nucleotides matching TRBD1. Germline V gives CDR1 MNHNS, CDR2 SASEGT. The J segment lost 4 bases and the V segment lost 7 bases, leaving 6 bases of the junction unmatched. This CDR3 spans 14 amino acids. The CDR3 DNA is TGTGCCAGCACCAAGGGACAGGGGACAGAGACCCAGTACTTC. Encoded protein: CASTKGQGTETQYF.

This chain connects TRBV5-4 to TRBJ2-1; D not certain. CDR3 length: 15 amino acids. V was trimmed by 3 bases and J by 7 bases, leaving 17 bases between them. Germline V gene sequence: CDR1 SGHNT, CDR2 YYREEE (reference sequence). The CDR3: CASSSPRTERNEQFF. The CDR3 bases are TGTGCCAGCAGCTCCCCCCGGACGGAACGTAATGAGCAGTTCTTC. Complete variable domain (other parts from reference TRBV5-4 and TRBJ2-1): ETGVTQSPTHLIKTRGQQVTLRCSSQSGHNTVSWYQQALGQGPQFIFQYYREEENGRGNFPPRFSGLQFPNYSSELNVNALELDDSALYLCASSSPRTERNEQFFGPGTRLTVL.

Remarks on this clone: The same CDR3 can be traced to other DNA sequences in this sample. This chain links TRBV2 with TRBJ2-7, with 8 bases lining up with TRBD1. Per the germline V gene, CDR1 is SNHLY and CDR2 is FYNNEI. With V trimmed by 6 bases and J by 1 base, 5 bases remained unmatched. The CDR3 runs to 14 residues. The CDR3 DNA is TGTGCCAGCAGGAGGGACAGGTTATCCTACGAGCAGTACTTC. Translation gives CASRRDRLSYEQYF. Filled out from reference TRBV2 and TRBJ2-7, the complete variable domain reads EPEVTQTPSHQVTQMGQEVILRCVPISNHLYFYWYRQILGQKVEFLVSFYNNEISEKSEIFDDQFSVERPDGSNFTLKIRSTKLEDSAMYFCASRRDRLSYEQYFGPGTRLTVT.

This chain connects TRBV5-1 to TRBJ2-3; the match to TRBD2 covers 11 bases. Germline V lookup: CDR1 SGHRS, CDR2 YFSETQ. V shed 7 bases and J 8 bases; nucleotides not matched to a gene: 9. There are 14 residues in the CDR3. The CDR3 here is CASHTLAGGSTQYF. The CDR3 DNA reads as TGCGCCAGCCATACTCTAGCGGGAGGAAGTACGCAGTATTTT.

The chain is built from TRBV1 and TRBJ1-4. TRBV1 is a pseudogene. The CDR3 length is 12 residues. The CDR3 nucleotides read TGCACCAGCAGCGAAAATACTGAAAAACTGTTTTTT. Its translation is CTSSENTEKLFF.

The CDR3 DNA sequence: TGTGCCAGCAGCCTGGACAGTTTTGTCTCTGGGGCCAACGTCCTGACTTTC. It yields the protein CASSLDSFVSGANVLTF. The V call is TRBV6-4, the J call TRBJ2-6; TRBD1 is a possible D gene (6 bases). Trimming removed 6 bases at V and 0 bases at J, with 15 bases between. This CDR3 is built from 17 residues. The germline CDR1 and CDR2 sequences are MRHNA and SNTAGT.

This clone was recorded a few times. The CDR3 DNA reads as TGTGCCAGCAGCCCCTGGCGGAACACTGAAGCTTTCTTT. Protein product: CASSPWRNTEAFF. The genes are TRBV28 and TRBJ1-1; D unresolved. This CDR3 contains 13 residues. From germline, CDR1 is MDHEN and CDR2 SYDVKM. V lost 6 bases and J 1 base, leaving 9 bases between the germline ends. Looking up the rest from reference TRBV28 and TRBJ1-1 gives the full variable domain: DVKVTQSSRYLVKRTGEKVFLECVQDMDHENMFWYRQDPGLGLRLIYFSYDVKMKEKGDIPEGYSVSREKKERFSLILESASTNQTSMYLCASSPWRNTEAFFGQGTRLTVV.

The rearrangement joins TRBV4-1 to TRBJ2-1; D not resolved. CDR3 length: 16 residues. The germline V gene encodes CDR1 MGHRA and CDR2 YSYEKL. Trimming shortened V by 3 bases and J by 5 bases, and 17 bases separated the two germline ends. Here the CDR3 DNA reads TGCGCCAGCAGCCAGAAACTGGAATTCCTAAACAATGAGCAGTTCTTC. Its translation: CASSQKLEFLNNEQFF.

This rearrangement joins TRBV30 to TRBJ1-6; D gene ambiguous. The CDR3 contains 11 residues. V lost 2 bases, J lost 10 bases, and 6 bases lay in between. Germline CDR1 and CDR2: GTSNPN and SVGIG (reference sequence). The DNA for the CDR3 is TGTGCCTGGAGTACACAATCACCCCTCCACTTT. Translation gives CAWSTQSPLHF.

The genes are TRBV9 and TRBJ2-2; 10 bases are shared with TRBD1. The CDR3 is made up of 14 amino acids. V dropped 2 bases and J dropped 7; count of bases not matched to a gene: 2. Germline values: CDR1 SGDLS, CDR2 YYNGEE. CDR3: CASSVRTGGGELFF. The CDR3 region has the DNA TGTGCCAGCAGCGTTCGGACAGGGGGCGGGGAGCTGTTTTTT.

The rearrangement uses TRBV18 and TRBJ2-5, with D tentatively TRBD1 or TRBD2 (6 bases each). V was shortened by 2 bases and J by 2 bases, with 15 bases between the two germline ends. The germline V gene has CDR1 KGHSH and CDR2 LQKENI. This CDR3 comprises 16 residues. The CDR3 loop reads CASSPRQRGQQETQYF. DNA of the CDR3: TGTGCCAGCTCACCAAGACAACGGGGGCAACAAGAGACCCAGTACTTC. Full variable domain (outside the CDR3, taken from reference TRBV18 and TRBJ2-5): NAGVMQNPRHLVRRRGQEARLRCSPMKGHSHVYWYRQLPEEGLKFMVYLQKENIIDESGMPKERFSAEFPKEGPSILRIQQVVRGDSAAYFCASSPRQRGQQETQYFGPGTRLLVL.

V is TRBV6-1 and J is TRBJ1-2, with D perhaps matching TRBD1 (5 bases). From germline, CDR1 is MNHNS and CDR2 SASEGT. This CDR3 has 13 residues. Trimming left V 2 bases short and J 4 bases short, with 8 bases between. In DNA, the CDR3 is TGTGCCAGCAGTGAATCAGGGCGCTATGGCTACACCTTC. Translated, it gives CASSESGRYGYTF.

This clone was picked up one time. The V gene is TRBV7-9, the J gene TRBJ2-2; D unresolved. Trimming pared 8 bases from V and 1 base from J, leaving 17 bases between. This CDR3 spans 16 amino acids. Germline V CDR1 and CDR2: SEHNR, FQNEAQ (reference sequence). CDR3: CASPPGFGLNTGELFF. The DNA for the CDR3 is TGTGCCAGCCCCCCTGGGTTTGGCTTGAACACCGGGGAGCTGTTTTTT.